The rows below give T cell receptor beta chains drawn from one sample of a study of CD8 T cells in Susac syndrome. TCRdb redid the calling of the immunoSEQ multiplex PCR reads with MiXCR, one entry per CDR3 protein. Among about 150,000 distinct CDR3 sequences listed, about 96% were seen once. Sequenced input: CD4+ T cells from PBMCs. The receptors shown here come from a human donor with Susac syndrome. Both conserved end residues are part of each CDR3. Size tells how often a clone was seen (once, few, many) or the class of an expanded clone, and some rows leave it out.

V	J	size	CDR3
TRBV25-1	TRBJ2-7	-	CASSEITPPEQYF
TRBV19	TRBJ2-7	-	CASSSSLLGEQYEQYF
TRBV20-1	TRBJ2-3	-	CSARRAAGRTDTQYF
TRBV6-4	TRBJ2-1	-	CASSEGTQLRKNNEQFF
TRBV5-6	TRBJ2-5	-	CASSWLPVQETQYF
TRBV12-3/TRBV12-4	TRBJ1-1	-	CASSQSPNTEAFF
TRBV9	TRBJ2-7	-	CASSVDGGQGPRYF
TRBV7-9	TRBJ2-2	-	CASSGRGPNTGELFF
TRBV30	TRBJ2-3	-	CAWSVAPGRHTQYF
TRBV5-4	TRBJ2-3	-	CASSPGTGADTQYF
TRBV9	TRBJ1-4	-	CASSGTNEEKLFF
TRBV4-3	TRBJ2-1	-	CASSQVGQGFNEQFF
TRBV3-1	TRBJ2-2	-	CASSQQGGTGELFF
TRBV9	TRBJ2-6	-	CASSAGQTSGANVLTF
TRBV3-1	TRBJ2-3	-	CASSLPGTGVQYF
TRBV28	TRBJ2-5	-	CASSLESPRETQYF
TRBV27	TRBJ1-2	once	CASKDQDYGYTF
TRBV5-1	TRBJ1-2	-	CASSDGTGVGYTF
TRBV7-9	TRBJ2-3	-	CASSFQGYTDTQYF
TRBV13	TRBJ2-3	-	CASSSFGGPSTDTQYF
TRBV5-6	TRBJ2-7	-	CASSDGQYSYEQYF
TRBV2	TRBJ2-3	-	CASRNRESTDTQYF
TRBV24-1	TRBJ2-1	-	CATSVTGADNEQFF
TRBV5-4	TRBJ2-2	-	CASSLDPKRVTGELFF
TRBV11-2	TRBJ1-5	-	CASSLENHGLQHF
TRBV25-1	TRBJ2-1	-	CASSRLAGGGDEQFF
TRBV20-1	TRBJ2-5	-	CSAGDRGLGTQYF
TRBV20-1	TRBJ1-5	once	CSAENGIHNQPQHF
TRBV5-1	TRBJ2-7	-	CASSSIAGALYEQYF
TRBV15	TRBJ1-4	-	CATGRGWREKLFF
TRBV4-1	TRBJ1-3	-	CASSQVHSSGNTIYF
TRBV7-8	TRBJ2-3	-	CASSLSRLGGEQYF
TRBV28	TRBJ1-1	-	CASSSTAGAFF
TRBV20-1	TRBJ1-1	-	CSARVAGPNTEAFF
TRBV9	TRBJ2-4	-	CASSPRGGDEVAKNIQYF
TRBV25-1	TRBJ1-3	-	CASSVLRTGPGNTIYF
TRBV30	TRBJ2-1	-	CASGPPGLEQFF
TRBV12-3/TRBV12-4	TRBJ2-1	-	CASSPTGGSYNEQFF
TRBV29-1	TRBJ2-2	-	CSYAQVNTGELFF
TRBV30	TRBJ2-4	-	CAWNGQIGDIQYF
TRBV7-9	TRBJ2-5	-	CASNEGRETQYF
TRBV24-1	TRBJ1-5	-	CATSDSQGTQHF
TRBV7-9	TRBJ2-1	-	CASRDSGYNEQFF
TRBV4-1	TRBJ1-6	once	CASNPDRGDSYNSPLHF
TRBV29-1	TRBJ1-1	-	CSVRDNGNTEAFF